This T cell receptor (beta chain) came from a study of blood T cells in healthy people across ages. Study outcomes and limitations: It was found that TCR beta diversity correlated strongly with the percentage of naive T cells. Unsorted PBMC material precluded a definitive naive versus antigen-experienced comparison.

Isolating PBMCs gave at least 6 million of these cells per sample. V shed 2 bases, J shed 3 bases, and the junction held 12 bases outside the gene matches. The CDR3 contains 18 residues. CDR1 MNHEY and CDR2 SVGEGT come from the germline V gene. Notes on this clonotype: The target antigen is unknown.

Together with a sample-barcoded 5' primer, a J-beta primer mix was included in a second PCR lasting about 6 to 11 cycles. TCRdb re-analysed the 5' RACE reads in MiXCR, keeping a single row per CDR3 protein. The table shows some 900,000 distinct CDR3 sequences, with about 48% occurring only once. The sequencing input was blood. The chain is built from TRBV6-2 or TRBV6-3 and TRBJ1-5; 8 positions agree with TRBD1. The TCR originated in a man aged 25-45 years in good health. In DNA, the CDR3 is TGTGCCAGCAGTTACGTTTTGGCAGGGGGCTCCATCAATCAGCCCCAGCATTTT. This sequence encodes CASSYVLAGGSINQPQHF.